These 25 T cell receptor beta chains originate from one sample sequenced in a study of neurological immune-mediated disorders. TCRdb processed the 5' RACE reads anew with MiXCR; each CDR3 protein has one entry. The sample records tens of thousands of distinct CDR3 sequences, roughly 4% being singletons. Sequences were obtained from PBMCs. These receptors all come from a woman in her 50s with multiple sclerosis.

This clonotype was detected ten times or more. The CDR3 DNA sequence: TGTGCCAGCAGATATAGGGCAGGGGACAATGAGCAGTTCTTC. Translating it yields CASRYRAGDNEQFF. J is TRBJ2-1 and V is TRBV7-9, with D possibly matching TRBD1 (6 bases). Germline assignment: CDR1 SEHNR and CDR2 FQNEAQ (reference sequence). V lost 6 bases and J 5 bases, leaving 14 bases between the germline ends. This CDR3 has 14 residues.

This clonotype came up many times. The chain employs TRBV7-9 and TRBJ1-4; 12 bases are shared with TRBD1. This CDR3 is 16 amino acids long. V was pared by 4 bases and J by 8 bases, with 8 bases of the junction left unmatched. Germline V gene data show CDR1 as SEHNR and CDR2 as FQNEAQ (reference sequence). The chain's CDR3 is CASSSGTGGLREKLFF. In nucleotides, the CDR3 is TGTGCCAGCAGCTCCGGGACAGGGGGCCTACGGGAAAAACTGTTTTTT.

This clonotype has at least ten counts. This CDR3 reads CASSFPTGTSNNEQFF. In nucleotides, the CDR3 is TGTGCCAGCAGCTTCCCGACCGGGACTAGCAACAATGAGCAGTTCTTC. The chain employs TRBV7-3 and TRBJ2-1, with TRBD2 identical over 9 bases. The J segment lost 5 bases and the V segment lost 3 bases, leaving 8 bases of the junction unmatched. The CDR3 contains 16 residues. CDR1 is SGHTA, CDR2 FQGTGA, per germline.

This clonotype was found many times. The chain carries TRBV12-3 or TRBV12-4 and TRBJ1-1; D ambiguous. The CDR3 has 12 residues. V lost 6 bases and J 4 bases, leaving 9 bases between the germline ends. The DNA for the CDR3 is TGTGCCAGCAGCGTTAAAGTCACTGAAGCTTTCTTT. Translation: CASSVKVTEAFF.

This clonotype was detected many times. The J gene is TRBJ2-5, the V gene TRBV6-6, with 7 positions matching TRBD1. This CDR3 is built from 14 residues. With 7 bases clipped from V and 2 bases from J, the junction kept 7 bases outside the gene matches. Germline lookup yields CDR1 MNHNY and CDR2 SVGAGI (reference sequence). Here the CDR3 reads CASIPPGQQETQYF. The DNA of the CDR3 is TGTGCCAGCATTCCACCGGGACAGCAAGAGACCCAGTACTTC.

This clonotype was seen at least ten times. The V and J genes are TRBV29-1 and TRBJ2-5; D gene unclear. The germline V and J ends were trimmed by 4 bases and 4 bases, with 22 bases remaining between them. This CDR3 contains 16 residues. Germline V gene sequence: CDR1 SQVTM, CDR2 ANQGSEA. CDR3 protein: CSVGGGRSPSGETQYF. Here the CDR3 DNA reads TGCAGCGTTGGGGGTGGTAGGTCGCCCTCCGGAGAGACCCAGTACTTC.

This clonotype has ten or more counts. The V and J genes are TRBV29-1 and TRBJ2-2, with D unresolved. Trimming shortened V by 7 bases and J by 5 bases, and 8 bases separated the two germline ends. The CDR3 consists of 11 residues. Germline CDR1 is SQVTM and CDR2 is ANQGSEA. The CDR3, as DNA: TGCAGCGCCGCGGAAACCGGGGAGCTGTTTTTT. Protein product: CSAAETGELFF.

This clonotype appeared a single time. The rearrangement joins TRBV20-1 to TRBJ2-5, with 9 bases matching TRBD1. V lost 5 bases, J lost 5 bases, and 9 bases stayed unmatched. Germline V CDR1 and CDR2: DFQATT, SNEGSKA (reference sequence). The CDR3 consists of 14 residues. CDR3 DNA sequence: TGCAGTGCTGGTCCCGGGACAGGGACCGAGACCCAGTACTTC. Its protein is CSAGPGTGTETQYF.

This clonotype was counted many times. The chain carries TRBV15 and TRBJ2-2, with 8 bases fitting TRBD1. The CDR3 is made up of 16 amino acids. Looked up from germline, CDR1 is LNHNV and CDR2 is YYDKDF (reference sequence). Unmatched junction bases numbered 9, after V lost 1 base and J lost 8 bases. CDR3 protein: CATSRVGQGTRGELFF. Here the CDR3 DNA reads TGTGCCACCAGCAGAGTAGGACAGGGAACGCGGGGGGAGCTGTTTTTT.

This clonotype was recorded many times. This CDR3 is CASSPEDTQYF. The CDR3 nucleotides are TGTGCCAGCAGTCCAGAGGATACGCAGTATTTT. The chain carries TRBV12-3 or TRBV12-4 and TRBJ2-3; D ambiguous. This CDR3 is built from 11 residues. Trimming removed 5 bases from V and 6 bases from J, with 6 bases in between.

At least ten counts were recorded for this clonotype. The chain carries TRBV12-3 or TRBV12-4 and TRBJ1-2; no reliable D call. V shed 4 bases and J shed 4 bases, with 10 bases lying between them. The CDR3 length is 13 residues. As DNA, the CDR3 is TGTGCCAGCAGTTCCGGCAGGCCCTATGGCTACACCTTC. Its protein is CASSSGRPYGYTF.

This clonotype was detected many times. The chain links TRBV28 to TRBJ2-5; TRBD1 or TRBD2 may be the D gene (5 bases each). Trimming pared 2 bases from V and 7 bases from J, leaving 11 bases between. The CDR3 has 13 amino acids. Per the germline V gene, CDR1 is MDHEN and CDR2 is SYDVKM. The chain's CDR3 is CASSLQGSGTQYF. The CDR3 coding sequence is TGTGCCAGCAGTTTACAGGGAAGCGGGACCCAGTACTTC.

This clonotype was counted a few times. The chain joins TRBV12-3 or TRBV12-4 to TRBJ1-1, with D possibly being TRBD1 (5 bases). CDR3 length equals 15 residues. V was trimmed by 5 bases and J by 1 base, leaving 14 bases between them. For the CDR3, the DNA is TGTGCCAGCAGTGGCGGGGCTGGAGGGAACACTGAAGCTTTCTTT. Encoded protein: CASSGGAGGNTEAFF.

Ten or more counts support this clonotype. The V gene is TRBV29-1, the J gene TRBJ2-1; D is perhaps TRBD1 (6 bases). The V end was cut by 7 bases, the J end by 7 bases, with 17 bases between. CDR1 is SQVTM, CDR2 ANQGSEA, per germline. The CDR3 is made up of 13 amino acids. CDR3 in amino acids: CSAETGPGNEQFF. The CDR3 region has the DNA TGCAGCGCCGAGACAGGTCCTGGGAATGAGCAGTTCTTC.

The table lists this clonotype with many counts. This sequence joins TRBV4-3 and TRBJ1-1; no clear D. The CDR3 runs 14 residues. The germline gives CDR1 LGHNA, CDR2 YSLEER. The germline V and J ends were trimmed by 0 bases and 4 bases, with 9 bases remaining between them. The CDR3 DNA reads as TGCGCCAGCAGCCAAGAACGGGCCTTCACTGAAGCTTTCTTT. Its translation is CASSQERAFTEAFF.

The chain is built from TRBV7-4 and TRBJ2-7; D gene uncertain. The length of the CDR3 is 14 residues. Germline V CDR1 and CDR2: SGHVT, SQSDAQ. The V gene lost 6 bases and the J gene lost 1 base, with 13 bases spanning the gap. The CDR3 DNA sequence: TGTGCCAGCAGAAGAAATGCTCATTCCTACGAGCAGTACTTC. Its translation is CASRRNAHSYEQYF.

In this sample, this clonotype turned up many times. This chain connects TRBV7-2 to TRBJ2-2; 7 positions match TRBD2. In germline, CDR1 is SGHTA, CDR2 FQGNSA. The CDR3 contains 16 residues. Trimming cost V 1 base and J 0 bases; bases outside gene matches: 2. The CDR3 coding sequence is TGTGCCAGCAGCTTAGAGGGAGGGGCGAACACCGGGGAGCTGTTTTTT. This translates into CASSLEGGANTGELFF.

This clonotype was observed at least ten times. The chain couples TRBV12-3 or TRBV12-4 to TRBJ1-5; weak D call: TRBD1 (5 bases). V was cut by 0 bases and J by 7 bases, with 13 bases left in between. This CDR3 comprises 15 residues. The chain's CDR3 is CASSLASGWGQPQHF. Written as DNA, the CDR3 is TGTGCCAGCAGTTTAGCGTCTGGATGGGGCCAGCCCCAGCATTTT.

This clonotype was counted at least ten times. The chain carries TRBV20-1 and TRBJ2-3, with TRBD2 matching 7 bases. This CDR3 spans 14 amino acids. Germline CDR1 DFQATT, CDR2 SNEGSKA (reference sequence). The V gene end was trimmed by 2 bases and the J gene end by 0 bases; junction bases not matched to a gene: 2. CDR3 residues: CSARLGGSTDTQYF. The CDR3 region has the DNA TGCAGTGCTAGACTGGGGGGGAGCACAGATACGCAGTATTTT.

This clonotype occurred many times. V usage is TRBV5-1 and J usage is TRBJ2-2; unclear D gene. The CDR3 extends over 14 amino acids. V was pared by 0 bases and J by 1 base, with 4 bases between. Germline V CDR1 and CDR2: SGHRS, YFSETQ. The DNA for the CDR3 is TGCGCCAGCAGCTTGGCCAAGAACACCGGGGAGCTGTTTTTT. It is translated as CASSLAKNTGELFF.

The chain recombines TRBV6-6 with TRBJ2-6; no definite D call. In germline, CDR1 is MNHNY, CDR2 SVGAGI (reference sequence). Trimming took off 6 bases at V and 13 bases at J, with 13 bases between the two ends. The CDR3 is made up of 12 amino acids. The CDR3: CASRTMPTVLTF. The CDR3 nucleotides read TGTGCCAGCAGGACAATGCCAACTGTCCTGACTTTC.

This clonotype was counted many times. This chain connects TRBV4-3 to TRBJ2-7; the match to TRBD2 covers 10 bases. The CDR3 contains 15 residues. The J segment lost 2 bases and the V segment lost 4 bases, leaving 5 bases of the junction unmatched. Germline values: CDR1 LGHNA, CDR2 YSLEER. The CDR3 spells CASSREREGPYEQYF. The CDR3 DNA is TGCGCCAGCAGCCGGGAGCGGGAGGGCCCCTACGAGCAGTACTTC.

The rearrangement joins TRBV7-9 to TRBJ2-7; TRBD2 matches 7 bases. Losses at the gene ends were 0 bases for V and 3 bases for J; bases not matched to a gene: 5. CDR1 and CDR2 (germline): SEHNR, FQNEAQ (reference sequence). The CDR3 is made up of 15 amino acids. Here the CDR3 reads CASSLARRENYEQYF. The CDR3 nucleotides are TGTGCCAGCAGCTTAGCACGGCGGGAGAACTACGAGCAGTACTTC.

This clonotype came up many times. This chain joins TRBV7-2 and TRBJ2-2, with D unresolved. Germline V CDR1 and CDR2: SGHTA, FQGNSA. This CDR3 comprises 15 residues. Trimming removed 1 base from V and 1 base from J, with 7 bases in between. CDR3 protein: CASSLGRLNTGELFF. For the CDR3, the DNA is TGTGCCAGCAGCTTAGGTCGGCTGAACACCGGGGAGCTGTTTTTT.

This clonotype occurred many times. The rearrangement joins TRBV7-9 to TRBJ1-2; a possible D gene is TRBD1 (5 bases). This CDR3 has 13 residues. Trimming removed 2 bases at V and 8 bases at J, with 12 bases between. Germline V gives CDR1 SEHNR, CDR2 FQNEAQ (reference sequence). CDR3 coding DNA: TGTGCCAGCAGCTTAAACCCCACAGGAGGCTACACCTTC. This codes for CASSLNPTGGYTF.